These 9 T cell receptor beta chains originate from one sample sequenced in a study of OX40 agonist ivuxolimab in advanced cancers. The library relied on the immunoSEQ multiplex PCR assay. The table was pulled from immuneACCESS by TCRdb, which kept in-frame rearrangements only. Such tables lose some clones; where checked, under half of the loss comes from unresolved V genes, and the rest has no known cause. In this sample the table shows nearly 65,000 clones, 91% of which occur a single time. 4.2% of the sample belongs to the ten largest clones. Source: CD4+ or CD8+ T cells sorted from blood, taken in a trial of the OX40 agonist ivuxolimab. These receptor sequences come from an adult with an advanced solid tumor such as melanoma, head and neck, liver or kidney cancer.

Concerning this clone itself: The junction departs from germline at one end; a sequencing error may be responsible. This chain connects TRBV11-2 to TRBJ2-7; D remains ambiguous. CDR3 length: 12 amino acids. Germline CDR1 and CDR2: SGHAT and FQNNGV. The CDR3 DNA sequence: TGTGCCAGCAGGCCATTGGCCTACGGGCAGTACTTC. This sequence encodes CASRPLAYGQYF.

V usage is TRBV11-3 and J usage is TRBJ1-1; no reliable D call. Germline V gives CDR1 SGHNT, CDR2 YENEEA. V was pared by 3 bases and J by 4 bases, with 9 bases between. The CDR3 has 13 amino acids. Written as DNA, the CDR3 is TGTGCCAGCAGCTTCGGGGTTCTCACTGAAGCTTTCTTT. Translation: CASSFGVLTEAFF.

The chain joins TRBV11-2 to TRBJ1-1, with 7 positions matching TRBD1. CDR1 SGHAT and CDR2 FQNNGV come from the germline V gene. CDR3 length: 15 amino acids. Germline trimming cut 1 base from V and 4 bases from J; bases unmatched to any gene: 6. The DNA for the CDR3 is TGTGCCAGCAGCTTAGGCCGACAGGGATCCACTGAAGCTTTCTTT. It yields the protein CASSLGRQGSTEAFF.

This chain uses TRBV7-2 with TRBJ2-4; D tentatively fits TRBD1 or TRBD2 (5 bases each). Germline V gene lookup returns CDR1 SGHTA and CDR2 FQGNSA. V was trimmed by 11 bases and J by 0 bases, leaving 20 bases between them. This CDR3 has 16 amino acids. The CDR3 DNA reads TGTGCCTCCAGGGAGCTTATATCAGGAGCCAAAAACATTCAGTACTTC. This translates into CASRELISGAKNIQYF.

The rearrangement links TRBV2 to TRBJ2-5; D could derive from TRBD1 or TRBD2 (5 bases each). Germline CDR1 is SNHLY and CDR2 is FYNNEI. This CDR3 is built from 16 residues. Trimming took 7 bases from V and 5 from J, leaving 23 bases between them. The CDR3 is CASTGGWAGPSETQYF. The CDR3 DNA sequence: TGTGCCAGCACTGGGGGTTGGGCGGGTCCGTCGGAGACCCAGTACTTC.

The V gene is TRBV10-3, the J gene TRBJ1-2, with D tentatively TRBD1 (6 bases). V shed 0 bases and J shed 0 bases, with 20 bases lying between them. The CDR3 sequence is 19 residues long. From germline, CDR1 is ENHRY and CDR2 SYGVKD. The CDR3 DNA sequence: TGTGCCATCAGTGAGTCCCCCCTGAGGGGCGAGGGGGCTAACTATGGCTACACCTTC. This codes for CAISESPLRGEGANYGYTF.

V gene TRBV6-6 combines with J gene TRBJ2-5; TRBD2 agrees at 13 bases. Germline V CDR1 and CDR2: MNHNY, SVGAGI (reference sequence). This CDR3 has 15 amino acids. The J segment lost 5 bases and the V segment lost 4 bases, leaving 4 bases of the junction unmatched. CDR3 protein: CASSSTSGRLETQYF. CDR3 DNA sequence: TGTGCCAGCAGTTCGACTAGCGGGAGGTTGGAGACCCAGTACTTC.

The rearrangement uses TRBV5-1 and TRBJ2-2; no definite D call. Germline V gene lookup returns CDR1 SGHRS and CDR2 YFSETQ. V lost 2 bases, J lost 9 bases, and 20 bases lay in between. This CDR3 comprises 16 residues. This CDR3 is CASSLSSVDHYRELFF. In nucleotides, the CDR3 is TGCGCCAGCAGCTTAAGTTCCGTGGATCACTATCGGGAGCTGTTTTTT.

V gene TRBV5-6 combines with J gene TRBJ2-7; possibly TRBD1 or TRBD2 for D (5 bases each). The V and J ends lost 4 bases and 2 bases respectively, with 16 bases between them. This CDR3 has 15 amino acids. CDR1 and CDR2 from the germline V gene are SGHDT and YYEEEE. Here the CDR3 DNA reads TGTGCCAGCAGCATAAGCCGGGGCTACCCCTACGAGCAGTACGTC. Protein sequence: CASSISRGYPYEQYV.